These T cell receptor beta chains were read from a single sample in a study of blood T cell repertoires in COVID-19. Assay: immunoSEQ multiplex PCR; the TCRdb copy retains only in-frame clones and omits some. The sample lists 180,000 or so clones, 89% seen once, with roughly 0.8% in the top ten. Sequenced sample: PBMCs or T cells enriched from blood (not recorded which). Every receptor here comes from a woman aged 18-29 years who had recovered from COVID-19. Both conserved end residues are part of each CDR3. Each record gives: J gene, V gene, CDR3 protein.

>TRBJ2-7|TRBV19
CASSLPGAREQYF
>TRBJ2-1|TRBV7-2
CASSLAWFAGGPTSYNEQFF
>TRBJ2-7|TRBV7-6
CASSLQGTYEQYF
>TRBJ1-5|TRBV12-3/TRBV12-4
CASSPRSNQPQHF
>TRBJ2-1|TRBV14
CASSQWASGVSDYNEQFF
>TRBJ2-3|TRBV7-2
CASSFGVDTQYF
>TRBJ2-2|TRBV27
CASQTGDSGELFF
>TRBJ2-7|TRBV20-1
CSASRPGWIAGGVLSYEQYF
>TRBJ1-2|TRBV9
CASSVDGQGLSGYTF
>TRBJ2-7|TRBV6-6
CASRDRAGAAYEQYF
>TRBJ2-1|TRBV6-1
CASSVISGRVVNEQFF
>TRBJ2-1|TRBV6-1
CASSEDYSGAAPPNEQFF
>TRBJ2-1|TRBV4-2
CASSQDLAGGDEQFF
>TRBJ1-1|TRBV18
CASSPRRDTEAFF
>TRBJ2-1|TRBV6-5
CASSPLAGGNNEQFF
>TRBJ2-7|TRBV11-3
CASSRDSYEQYF
>TRBJ1-5|TRBV2
CASSQDGNQPQHF
>TRBJ2-7|TRBV11-3
CASSPNTWGGRRTYEQYF
>TRBJ2-2|TRBV2
CASSEELAGVTGELFF
>TRBJ2-7|TRBV5-4
CASSLEDGGSYEQYF
>TRBJ2-7|TRBV3-1/TRBV3-2
CASSQVISGSLDEQYF
>TRBJ2-7|TRBV6-5
CASSTDRVGAPEQYF
>TRBJ1-1|TRBV7-9
CASRPRTGPTEAFF
>TRBJ2-6|TRBV14
CASSQRNRGTLFSNVLTF
>TRBJ1-3|TRBV5-5
CASSLDGWTIYF
>TRBJ2-5|TRBV5-1
CASTPGTSGRGTQYF
>TRBJ2-3|TRBV27
CASSLFSGRGLDTQYF
>TRBJ2-1|TRBV5-5
CASSFRLAGTSFNEQFF
>TRBJ2-3|TRBV6-2/TRBV6-3
CASSYNLAADTQYF
>TRBJ2-2|TRBV28
CASGATGGTGELFF
>TRBJ2-7|TRBV27
CASSLARSSYEQYF
>TRBJ1-6|TRBV27
CASRLGQGIYSPLHF
>TRBJ1-2|TRBV2
CASSEVLGDSGYTF
>TRBJ2-1|TRBV9
CASSVSASTSSYNEQFF
>TRBJ1-2|TRBV7-2
CASRYTGLEIYGYTF
>TRBJ2-5|TRBV11-2
CASSQYGILGSIQYF
>TRBJ2-7|TRBV28
CVTGVSGRLSYEQYF
>TRBJ2-2|TRBV7-3
CASTRWGRGSPMNTGELFF
>TRBJ2-3|TRBV5-1
CASRVAPQLTDTQYF
>TRBJ1-2|TRBV6-5
CASRATGTGMSGYTF